This TCR beta chain was identified in a study of beta chain features in type 1 diabetes. Study-wide findings and caveats: An over-representation of cells with high TCR expression could result from cDNA sequencing. When VDJ junctions were examined, type 1 diabetes patients showed fewer insertions and more deletions.

Reverse transcribing all isolated RNA meant expressed TCRB transcripts were sequenced. Assay: immunoSEQ multiplex PCR; the TCRdb copy retains only in-frame clones and omits some. This repertoire shows 300,000 to 350,000 clones, around 20% found once; its top ten account for about 0.044%. CDR3 length: 14 residues. V shed 7 bases, J shed 0 bases, and the junction held 1 base outside the gene matches. Germline CDR1 and CDR2: MGHRA and YSYEKL. This clone was observed a few times. What it binds is unknown. Material for sequencing was naive CD4+ T cells from blood. The rearrangement uses TRBV4-1 and TRBJ2-2, with TRBD2 identical over 8 bases. This receptor was taken from a woman aged 18-29 years in good health. This CDR3 is CASKRGPNTGELFF. The CDR3 DNA reads as TGCGCCAGCAAGCGGGGGCCGAACACCGGGGAGCTGTTTTTT.